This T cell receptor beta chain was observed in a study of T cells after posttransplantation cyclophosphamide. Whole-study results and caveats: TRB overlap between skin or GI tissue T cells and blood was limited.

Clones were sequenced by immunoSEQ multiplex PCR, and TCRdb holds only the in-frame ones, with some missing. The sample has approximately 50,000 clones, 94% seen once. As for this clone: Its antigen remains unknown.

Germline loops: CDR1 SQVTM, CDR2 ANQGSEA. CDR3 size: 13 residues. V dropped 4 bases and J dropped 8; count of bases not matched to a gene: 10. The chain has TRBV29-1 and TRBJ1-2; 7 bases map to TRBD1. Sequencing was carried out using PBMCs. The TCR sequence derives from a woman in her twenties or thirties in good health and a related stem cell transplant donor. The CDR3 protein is CSVGQGSRYGYTF. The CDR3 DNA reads TGCAGCGTTGGACAGGGATCCCGGTACGGCTACACCTTC.